The 22 T cell receptor beta chains listed next were all sequenced from one sample in a study of CD8 T cells in ankylosing spondylitis (dated by TCRdb to 2015 to 2018). The paper as a whole reports these results and caveats: Blood from ankylosing spondylitis patients appeared to be characterized by a TCR beta motif made up of seven or eight highly homologous amino acid variants.

The library was obtained by 5' RACE. TCRdb records Illumina HiSeq 2500 as the sequencer. Using fastp trimming at Q25 and MiXCR clonotype assembly, TCRdb reanalyzed the public sequencing data and kept in-frame beta chains. Every CDR3 protein is listed once, alongside the most common genes and DNA of its rows. The sample has under 550,000 distinct CDR3 sequences on record, 25% to 30% of them singletons. The biggest ten clones account for about 0.89% of the sample. The antigens these receptors bind are not known. Sequenced input: blood, either unsorted or a sorted T cell fraction (not recorded which). These receptors came from a male donor with ankylosing spondylitis.

This clonotype has a handful of counts. This chain connects TRBV5-5 to TRBJ1-1, with TRBD1 matching over 7 bases. The V and J ends lost 4 bases and 7 bases, in that order; junction bases with no gene match: 10. The length of the CDR3 is 14 residues. From germline, CDR1 is SGHKS and CDR2 YYEKEE (reference sequence). The chain's CDR3 is CASSSWTGPNEAFF. The CDR3 DNA is TGTGCCAGCAGCAGTTGGACAGGTCCGAATGAAGCTTTCTTT.

This clonotype was observed at least ten times. This sequence joins TRBV24-1 and TRBJ2-2; TRBD1 is a possible D gene (5 bases). The CDR3 contains 16 residues. The ends were cut back, 5 bases at V and 4 bases at J, with 16 bases in the middle. Looked up from germline, CDR1 is KGHDR and CDR2 is SFDVKD. The CDR3 reads CATSGRGRPVTGELFF. Here the CDR3 DNA reads TGTGCCACCAGTGGAAGGGGCCGTCCGGTCACCGGGGAGCTGTTTTTT.

The chain has TRBV7-9 and TRBJ2-2; D is possibly TRBD2 (5 bases). Germline V lookup: CDR1 SEHNR, CDR2 FQNEAQ (reference sequence). The CDR3 totals 14 residues. V was cut by 2 bases and J by 4 bases, with 8 bases left in between. This CDR3 is CASSLTGVTGELFF. As DNA, the CDR3 is TGTGCCAGCAGCTTAACCGGGGTCACCGGGGAGCTGTTTTTT.

This sequence joins TRBV27 and TRBJ2-1; 13 nucleotides match TRBD2. The CDR3 length is 16 residues. V lost 0 bases, J lost 5 bases, and 1 base stayed unmatched. Germline V CDR1 and CDR2: MNHEY, SMNVEV (reference sequence). CDR3 sequence: CASSLSGTSGNNEQFF. Written as DNA, the CDR3 is TGTGCCAGCAGTTTATCAGGGACTAGCGGGAACAATGAGCAGTTCTTC.

The J gene is TRBJ2-4, the V gene TRBV7-9, with D perhaps matching TRBD1 or TRBD2 (5 bases each). V lost 3 bases and J lost 4, with 10 bases in between. The CDR3 loop spans 14 amino acids. Germline CDR1 SEHNR, CDR2 FQNEAQ (reference sequence). The CDR3 region has the DNA TGTGCCAGCAGCTTTGGGGGTGGGAAAAACATTCAGTACTTC. Protein: CASSFGGGKNIQYF.

Many counts were recorded for this clonotype. This chain links TRBV5-1 with TRBJ2-1; 8 nucleotides line up with TRBD1. Germline V CDR1 and CDR2: SGHRS, YFSETQ. The J segment lost 9 bases and the V segment lost 4 bases, leaving 9 bases of the junction unmatched. The CDR3 runs to 14 residues. CDR3 sequence reads: CASSPGQGVGEQFF. DNA of the CDR3: TGCGCCAGCAGCCCCGGACAGGGAGTGGGTGAGCAGTTCTTC.

The rearrangement links TRBV7-6 to TRBJ1-3; 7 bases are shared with TRBD1. This CDR3 region has 15 residues. The germline V gene has CDR1 SGHVS and CDR2 FNYEAQ. V lost 2 bases to trimming and J lost 4 bases; unmatched junction nucleotides: 5. CDR3: CASSLQGVYGNTIYF. The DNA for the CDR3 is TGTGCCAGCAGCTTACAGGGGGTATACGGAAACACCATATATTTT.

This clonotype came up many times. The chain combines TRBV3-1 with TRBJ1-5, with TRBD1 as a possible D gene (6 bases). The CDR3 is made up of 15 amino acids. Germline V gives CDR1 LGHDT, CDR2 YNNKEL (reference sequence). Trimming shortened V by 2 bases and J by 9 bases, and 17 bases separated the two germline ends. The DNA of the CDR3 is TGTGCCAGCAGCCAAAGGCCGAACCTACAGGGGCCCCAGCATTTT. It encodes CASSQRPNLQGPQHF.

The rearrangement joins TRBV20-1 to TRBJ1-1; no definite D call. Per germline, CDR1 DFQATT and CDR2 SNEGSKA (reference sequence). CDR3 length: 12 amino acids. Trimming left V 6 bases short and J 11 bases short, with 19 bases between. CDR3 region: CSAQDDSSTAFF. The CDR3 DNA reads as TGCAGTGCCCAAGACGATTCCTCGACGGCTTTCTTT.

For this clonotype: The junction departs from the called germline gene at one end, perhaps through a read error. The chain couples TRBV28 to TRBJ2-3; maybe TRBD2 (5 bases). The CDR3 sequence is 12 residues long. CDR1 is MDHEN, CDR2 SYDVKM, per germline. Here the CDR3 DNA reads TGTGCCAGCAGCTCTAGCAAAGATACGCAGTATTTT. As protein: CASSSSKDTQYF.

This clonotype occurred a few times. The chain uses TRBV5-1 and TRBJ1-1, with D uncertain. V was clipped by 1 base and J by 2 bases, with 9 bases between them. Germline V gives CDR1 SGHRS, CDR2 YFSETQ. This CDR3 has 14 amino acids. The CDR3 region has the DNA TGCGCCAGCAGCTTGATATCGGCAAACACTGAAGCTTTCTTT. This gives the protein CASSLISANTEAFF.

This clonotype was seen more than once but under ten times. V and J are TRBV28 and TRBJ2-7; D is ambiguous. Germline lookup yields CDR1 MDHEN and CDR2 SYDVKM. The CDR3 is 13 residues long. V was shortened by 2 bases and J by 4 bases, with 9 bases between the two germline ends. This CDR3 reads CASSLGRIYEQYV. The CDR3 DNA follows: TGTGCCAGCAGTTTAGGGCGGATTTACGAGCAGTACGTC.

The table lists this clonotype with a few counts. The chain links TRBV6-1 to TRBJ2-3, with a tentative D call TRBD2 (5 bases). Germline-derived CDR1 and CDR2 are MNHNS and SASEGT. The V gene lost 2 bases and the J gene lost 1 base, with 10 bases spanning the gap. This CDR3 is 15 amino acids long. The CDR3 DNA reads TGTGCCAGCAGTGAATCGCCTAGCCGCACAGATACGCAGTATTTT. It specifies CASSESPSRTDTQYF.

This chain joins TRBV20-1 and TRBJ2-1; D is possibly TRBD2 (5 bases). Germline values: CDR1 DFQATT, CDR2 SNEGSKA (reference sequence). The CDR3 has 14 residues. The V and J ends lost 4 bases and 4 bases respectively, with 14 bases between them. The CDR3 coding sequence is TGCAGTGCTATGCGGGCAACATCATACAATGAGCAGTTCTTC. It yields the protein CSAMRATSYNEQFF.

This clonotype has just a few counts. This chain uses TRBV10-3 with TRBJ2-3; D is undetermined. The germline V gene encodes CDR1 ENHRY and CDR2 SYGVKD. The CDR3 extends over 14 amino acids. The V and J ends lost 0 bases and 2 bases respectively, with 6 bases between them. In nucleotides, the CDR3 is TGTGCCATCAGTGAGTCCAGATCCACAGATACGCAGTATTTT. This encodes CAISESRSTDTQYF.

The CDR3 here is CATRTSGRAGGTDTQYF. DNA of the CDR3: TGTGCCACCCGGACTAGCGGGAGGGCTGGGGGCACAGATACGCAGTATTTT. The V call is TRBV10-3, the J call TRBJ2-3; 15 bases are shared with TRBD2. The germline V gene encodes CDR1 ENHRY and CDR2 SYGVKD. Unmatched junction bases numbered 9, after V lost 10 bases and J lost 1 base. The CDR3 is 17 amino acids.

This clonotype has only a few counts. The CDR3 region has the DNA TGTGCCAGCAGCCAAGCAAGCGCAGGTCCCTACAATGAGCAGTTCTTC. Protein sequence: CASSQASAGPYNEQFF. The rearrangement joins TRBV3-1 to TRBJ2-1; D is undetermined. Germline V CDR1 and CDR2: LGHDT, YNNKEL (reference sequence). There are 16 residues in the CDR3. V was trimmed by 1 base and J by 2 bases, leaving 12 bases between them.

This clonotype showed up just a few times. This chain uses TRBV11-2 with TRBJ2-5; the D gene is possibly TRBD2 (5 bases). Germline values: CDR1 SGHAT, CDR2 FQNNGV. The CDR3 sequence is 13 residues long. V lost 7 bases and J 5 bases, leaving 14 bases between the germline ends. Here the CDR3 reads CASTRTRAETQYF. The DNA for the CDR3 is TGTGCCAGCACCAGGACGAGGGCGGAGACCCAGTACTTC.

This sequence joins TRBV20-1 and TRBJ1-1, with D tentatively TRBD1 (5 bases). Trimming removed 6 bases from V and 5 bases from J, with 16 bases in between. The germline V gene encodes CDR1 DFQATT and CDR2 SNEGSKA (reference sequence). CDR3 length: 13 residues. CDR3 residues: CSARPRGETEAFF. The CDR3 DNA reads as TGCAGTGCCCGCCCCCGAGGGGAGACTGAAGCTTTCTTT.

This clonotype was counted only a few times. This chain joins TRBV12-3 or TRBV12-4 and TRBJ2-2; D is uncertain. Deletions cut 7 bases from V and 1 base from J, with 16 bases between. The CDR3 is 16 amino acids. In nucleotides, the CDR3 is TGTGCCAGCACACGAACCAGACAAGTGAACACCGGGGAGCTGTTTTTT. This sequence encodes CASTRTRQVNTGELFF.

This clonotype was seen only a few times. This chain links TRBV5-1 with TRBJ2-2, with TRBD2 matching over 11 bases. The CDR3 has 17 amino acids. The V gene end was trimmed by 0 bases and the J gene end by 7 bases; junction bases not matched to a gene: 8. Germline CDR1 reads SGHRS; CDR2 reads YFSETQ. The CDR3 region is CASSLDPTSGMNGELFF. The CDR3 nucleotides are TGCGCCAGCAGCTTGGATCCGACTAGCGGGATGAACGGGGAGCTGTTTTTT.

The CDR3 loop is CASSRTSGRGLDTQYF. The CDR3 nucleotides read TGTGCCAGCAGCCGGACTAGCGGGAGAGGGCTGGATACGCAGTATTTT. This chain connects TRBV11-3 to TRBJ2-3; 13 bases align to TRBD2. V lost 5 bases, J lost 6 bases, and 8 bases stayed unmatched. Germline V lookup: CDR1 SGHNT, CDR2 YENEEA. The CDR3 is made up of 16 amino acids.